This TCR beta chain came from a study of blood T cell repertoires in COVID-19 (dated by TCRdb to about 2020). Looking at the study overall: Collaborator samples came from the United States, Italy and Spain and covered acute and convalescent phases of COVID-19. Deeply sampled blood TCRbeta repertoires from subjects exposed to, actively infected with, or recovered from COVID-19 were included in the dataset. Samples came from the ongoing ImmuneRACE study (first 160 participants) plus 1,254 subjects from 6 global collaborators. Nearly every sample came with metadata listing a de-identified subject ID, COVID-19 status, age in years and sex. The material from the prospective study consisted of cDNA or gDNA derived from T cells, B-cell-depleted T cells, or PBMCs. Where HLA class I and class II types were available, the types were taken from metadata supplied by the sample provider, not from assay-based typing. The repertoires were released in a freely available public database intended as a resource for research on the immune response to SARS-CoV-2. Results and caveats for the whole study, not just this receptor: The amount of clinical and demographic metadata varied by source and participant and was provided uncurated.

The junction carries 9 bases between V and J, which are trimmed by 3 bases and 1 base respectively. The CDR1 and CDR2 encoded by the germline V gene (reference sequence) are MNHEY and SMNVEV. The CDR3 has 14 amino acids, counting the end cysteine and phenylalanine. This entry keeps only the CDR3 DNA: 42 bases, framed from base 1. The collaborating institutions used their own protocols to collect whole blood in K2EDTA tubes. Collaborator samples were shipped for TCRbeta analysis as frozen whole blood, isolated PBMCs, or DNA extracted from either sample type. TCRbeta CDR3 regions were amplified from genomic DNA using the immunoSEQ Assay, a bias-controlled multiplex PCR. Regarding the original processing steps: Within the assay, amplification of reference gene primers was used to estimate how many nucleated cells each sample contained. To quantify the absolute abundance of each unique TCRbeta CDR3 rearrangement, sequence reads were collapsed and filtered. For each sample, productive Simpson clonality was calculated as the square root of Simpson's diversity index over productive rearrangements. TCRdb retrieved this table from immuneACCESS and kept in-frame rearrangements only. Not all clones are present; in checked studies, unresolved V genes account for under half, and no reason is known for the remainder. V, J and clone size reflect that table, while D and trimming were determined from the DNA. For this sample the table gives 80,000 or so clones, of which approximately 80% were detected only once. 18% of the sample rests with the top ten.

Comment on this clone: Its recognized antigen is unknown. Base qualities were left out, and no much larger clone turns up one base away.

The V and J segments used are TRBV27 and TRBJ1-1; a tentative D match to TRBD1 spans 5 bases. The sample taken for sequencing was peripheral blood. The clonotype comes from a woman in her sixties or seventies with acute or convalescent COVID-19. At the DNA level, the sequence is TGTGCCAGCAGTTTGACAGAAAAGAACACTGAAGCTTTCTTT. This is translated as CASSLTEKNTEAFF.